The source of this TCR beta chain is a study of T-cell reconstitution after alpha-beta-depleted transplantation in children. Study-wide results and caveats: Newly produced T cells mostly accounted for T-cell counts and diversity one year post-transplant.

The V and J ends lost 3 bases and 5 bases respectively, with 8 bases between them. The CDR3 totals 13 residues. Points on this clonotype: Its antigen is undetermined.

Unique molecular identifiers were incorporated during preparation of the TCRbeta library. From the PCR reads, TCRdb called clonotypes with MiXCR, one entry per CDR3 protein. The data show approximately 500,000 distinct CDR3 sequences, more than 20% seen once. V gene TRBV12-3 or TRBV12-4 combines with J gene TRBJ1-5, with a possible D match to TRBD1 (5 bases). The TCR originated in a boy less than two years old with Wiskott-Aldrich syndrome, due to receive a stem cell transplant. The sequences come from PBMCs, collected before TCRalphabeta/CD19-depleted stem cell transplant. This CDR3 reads CASSLTVYQPQHF. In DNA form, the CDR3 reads TGTGCCAGCAGTTTGACAGTCTATCAGCCCCAGCATTTT.